A selection of T cell receptor beta chains follows, all from one sample in a study of shared clonotypes between healthy human individuals. TCRdb's copy holds only in-frame clones and misses some; the assay was immunoSEQ multiplex PCR. Of some 700,000 clones listed, about 90% are singletons. Sequencing was performed on memory CD8+ T cells from PBMCs. The receptor source for this set is a man between 18 and 35 years old in good health. Some clones in this sample may be carry-over from other donors' samples. CDR3s include the opening cysteine and the closing phenylalanine or tryptophan. A D gene is named only where the DNA matches it firmly. Size values are once, few and many counts, or a class for expanded clones, and some rows have none.

j_call,clone_size,d_call,v_call,cdr3_aa,cdr3_nt
TRBJ2-3,.,.,TRBV27,CASKTAAGKTDTQYF,TGTGCCAGCAAAACGGCCGCCGGGAAGACAGATACGCAGTATTTT
TRBJ2-3,.,.,TRBV5-1,CASSWTLLVPSTDTQYF,TGCGCCAGCAGCTGGACCCTCCTAGTCCCTAGCACAGATACGCAGTATTTT
TRBJ1-5,few,TRBD1,TRBV28,CASSLSGQTNQPQHF,TGTGCCAGCAGTTTGTCGGGACAGACCAATCAGCCCCAGCATTTT
TRBJ2-7,once,TRBD1,TRBV30,CAWSVPGTGGSYEQYF,TGTGCCTGGAGTGTCCCCGGGACAGGGGGGTCCTACGAGCAGTACTTC
TRBJ2-1,.,TRBD1,TRBV4-2,CASSPPAGGAYNEQFF,TGTGCCAGCAGCCCCCCGGCAGGGGGTGCCTACAATGAGCAGTTCTTC
TRBJ2-3,.,.,TRBV9,CASSAGTLTRTDTQYF,TGTGCCAGCAGCGCCGGGACACTCACCCGCACAGATACGCAGTATTTT
TRBJ2-2,.,.,TRBV25-1,CATTPSENTGELFF,TGTGCCACAACGCCGTCGGAAAACACCGGGGAGCTGTTTTTT
TRBJ1-1,.,.,TRBV7-9,CASSLNAIGRDEAFF,TGTGCCAGCAGCTTAAACGCTATAGGGAGAGATGAAGCTTTCTTT
TRBJ2-3,.,.,TRBV9,CASSGGAGDTQYF,TGTGCCAGCAGCGGGGGGGCAGGAGATACGCAGTATTTT
TRBJ2-1,.,.,TRBV29-1,CSGLGTETIGKQFF,TGCAGCGGGCTGGGGACTGAGACCATCGGGAAGCAGTTCTTC
TRBJ2-5,.,TRBD2,TRBV27,CASSETSGMVTQYF,TGTGCCAGCAGTGAGACTAGCGGGATGGTGACCCAGTACTTC
TRBJ2-5,.,.,TRBV28,CASSPRLWGQETQYF,TGTGCCAGCAGTCCCCGACTGTGGGGCCAAGAGACCCAGTACTTC
TRBJ2-1,.,.,TRBV19,CASSLSGWNEQFF,TGTGCCAGTAGTCTTTCGGGTTGGAATGAGCAGTTCTTC
TRBJ1-1,.,.,TRBV27,CASSFLNTNTEAFF,TGTGCCAGCAGTTTTTTGAACACTAACACTGAAGCTTTCTTT
TRBJ1-5,few,.,TRBV27,CASSDGGDLGQPQHF,TGTGCCAGCTCCGACGGAGGGGACCTGGGGCAGCCCCAGCATTTT
TRBJ2-1,.,.,TRBV7-3,CASSLRPGHEQFF,TGTGCCAGCAGCTTAAGACCAGGACATGAGCAGTTCTTC
TRBJ2-7,.,.,TRBV6-5,CASSSSVGDYEQYF,TGTGCCAGCAGTTCCTCGGTCGGTGATTACGAGCAGTACTTC
TRBJ1-1,.,.,TRBV2,CASTQTTEAFF,TGTGCCAGCACCCAAACCACTGAAGCTTTCTTT
TRBJ2-5,.,.,TRBV28,CASLSREETQYF,TGTGCCAGTTTAAGTCGGGAAGAGACCCAGTACTTC
TRBJ1-5,.,.,TRBV30,CAWSSTGSNQPQHF,TGTGCCTGGAGTAGTACGGGAAGCAATCAGCCCCAGCATTTT
TRBJ1-1,.,.,TRBV27,CASSLSRGNTEAFF,TGTGCCAGCAGTTTAAGTCGAGGGAACACTGAAGCTTTCTTT
TRBJ2-7,.,.,TRBV18,CASSPPPSISPVYEQYF,TGTGCCAGCTCACCCCCGCCCTCTATATCTCCGGTCTACGAGCAGTACTTC
TRBJ2-1,.,TRBD2,TRBV27,CASSIAGGPYNEQFF,TGTGCCAGCAGCATAGCGGGAGGTCCCTACAATGAGCAGTTCTTC